This TCR beta chain was retrieved from a study of identical twins. Healthy Caucasians provided all donations. The trim removed 5 bases at V and 7 bases at J, leaving 7 bases unmatched. The length of the CDR3 is 13 residues. This clonotype came up many times. TCRdb reprocessed the 5' RACE reads via MiXCR and lists one record per CDR3 protein. The table includes under 300,000 distinct CDR3 sequences, under 8.5% detected once. A further study also used this sample, focusing on T cells expressing NK-cell markers. That work contributes: Restricting sorting to alpha-beta TCR T cells was achieved in several experiments by an anti-gamma-delta TCR antibody.

Source material: CD8+ T cells sorted from blood. V gene TRBV12-3 or TRBV12-4 combines with J gene TRBJ1-1, with 7 bases lining up with TRBD1. The origin of this receptor is a woman between 18 and 29 years old in good health. The CDR3 sequence is CASSPQGGLEAFF. DNA of the CDR3: TGTGCCAGCAGTCCTCAGGGGGGGCTTGAAGCTTTCTTT.